This entry features one T cell receptor (beta chain) sequence. Base qualities are not at hand, and no much larger clone is one base apart. Because TCR-alpha and TCR-beta chains were sequenced unpaired, no chain pairing information was available. TCR libraries were generated with the immunoSEQ multiplex PCR assay, using TCR-beta and/or TCR-alpha/delta assays for each sample. The amplified TCR libraries were sequenced on the Illumina high-throughput platform. In the authors' own workflow: Clustering and dimensionality reduction were performed using pairwise TCRdist distances among GMM-specific receptors from ex vivo sorted or in vitro expanded T cells. Sequence motifs defined by gene usage and CDR3 content were checked for enrichment by comparing tetramer-positive and tetramer-negative populations. TCRdb took this table from immuneACCESS and kept in-frame rearrangements with V and J called. Such tables lack part of the clones; where checked against another copy, unresolved V genes explain under half of the gap, and the rest is unexplained. V, J and clone size were drawn from that table, and D and trimming were deduced from the DNA. For this sample the table gives 50,000 to 65,000 clones, of which 88% were detected only once. The ten largest clones represent 21% of the sample.

The entry originates in a study of T cells in tuberculosis (dated by TCRdb to the late 2010s). Regarding the complete study: To characterize T cells specific for the mycobacterial lipid antigen glucose monomycolate (GMM), the study used CD1B tetramers together with high-throughput TCR immunosequencing.

The germline V gene provides CDR1 LGHNA and CDR2 YSLEER. The V end loses 0 bases and the J end loses 3 bases, and a stretch of 13 bases separates them. The cysteine opens and the phenylalanine closes a CDR3 of 16 amino acids. The entry retains the CDR3 DNA only, 48 bases that are in frame from base 1. The study at large found these results: T cells that bind the CD1B-GMM tetramer with low affinity may not have been captured by the stringent sort gate.

After being thawed and rested overnight, PBMC were stained with GMM-loaded CD1B tetramer, a Live/Dead dye and anti-CD3, and were then sorted on a FACS Aria II. C32 glucose monomycolate purified from Rhodococcus equi was loaded onto CD1B tetramers. Before cryopreservation, the PBMC used for tetramer sorting had been depleted of CD14-expressing monocytes for a separate study. From each donor, about 100,000 tetramer-negative cells were also sorted and analyzed side by side with the tetramer-positive cells. GMM-loaded CD1B tetramers were used to sort antigen-specific T cells from four healthy South African adults.

The sequenced sample consisted of CD1b-GMM tetramer-negative cells sorted from PBMCs. In the paper's terms, the cell subset or site label means: T cells not binding CD1B-GMM tetramer, sorted from same donor. The TCR was taken from an adult woman with latent tuberculosis. The chain is encoded by TRBV4-3 joined to TRBJ2-3; tentative D gene TRBD2, with 7 bases matching. The base sequence is TGCGCCAGCAGCCAAGACGGGGGAGGGGGAACAGATACGCAGTATTTT. The resulting protein is CASSQDGGGGTDTQYF.